A single sample gave rise to the 24 T cell receptor beta chains below, sequenced in a study of cytomegalovirus exposure and HLA in healthy donors. The PCR used 60 Vbeta and 13 Jbeta primers. TCRdb's table, derived via immunoSEQ multiplex PCR, lists solely in-frame clones and lacks some. The repertoire holds about 240,000 clones, with about 80% as singletons. The sequenced sample was PBMCs. The receptors were sampled from a woman aged 55-70 years in good health and CMV-seropositive.

The chain joins TRBV7-9 to TRBJ1-1; D perhaps matches TRBD1 (5 bases). Germline-derived CDR1 and CDR2 are SEHNR and FQNEAQ (reference sequence). Trimming stripped 6 bases from V and 2 bases from J, with 10 bases between. The CDR3 has 13 amino acids. This CDR3 is CASRGGSNTEAFF. CDR3 bases: TGTGCCAGCAGGGGGGGATCAAACACTGAAGCTTTCTTT.

Comments on this clone: This same CDR3 is encoded by further DNA sequences in the sample. CDR3 coding DNA: TGCGCCAGCAGCTTGGAGGGAGGCGATGGCTACACCTTC. This encodes CASSLEGGDGYTF. The chain combines TRBV5-1 with TRBJ1-2, with unresolved D. This CDR3 region has 13 residues. Looked up from germline, CDR1 is SGHRS and CDR2 is YFSETQ. The V end lost 0 bases, the J end lost 6 bases, and 9 bases lay between the germline ends.

DNA of the CDR3: TGCGCCAGCAGCTTGGGCGATCGGTCAGAAGCTTTCTTT. It yields the protein CASSLGDRSEAFF. The chain has TRBV5-1 and TRBJ1-1; D remains ambiguous. Germline V gene sequence: CDR1 SGHRS, CDR2 YFSETQ. The CDR3 sequence is 13 residues long. V lost 0 bases to trimming and J lost 8 bases, with 11 bases between them. The whole variable domain, filled in from reference TRBV5-1 and TRBJ1-1, reads KAGVTQTPRYLIKTRGQQVTLSCSPISGHRSVSWYQQTPGQGLQFLFEYFSETQRNKGNFPGRFSGRQFSNSRSEMNVSTLELGDSALYLCASSLGDRSEAFFGQGTRLTVV.

This clone is a singleton in its sample. V and J are TRBV5-4 and TRBJ2-7; 9 bases match TRBD1. J lost 3 bases, V lost 4 bases, and 5 bases had no gene match. In germline, CDR1 is SGHNT, CDR2 YYREEE (reference sequence). The CDR3 contains 14 residues. CDR3 sequence: CASSSTGGLYEQYF. CDR3 nucleotide sequence: TGTGCCAGCAGCAGCACAGGGGGCCTCTACGAGCAGTACTTC.

V usage is TRBV28 and J usage is TRBJ1-1; TRBD1 might be the D (5 bases). This CDR3 is 13 amino acids long. V was clipped by 5 bases and J by 6 bases, with 13 bases between them. CDR1 and CDR2 from the germline V gene are MDHEN and SYDVKM. In DNA, the CDR3 is TGTGCCAGCAGTGCGACGTGGGGCTCTGAAGCTTTCTTT. Its protein is CASSATWGSEAFF.

The sample holds a few counts of this clone. The genes are TRBV9 and TRBJ2-1; TRBD2 matches 11 bases. The CDR3 sequence is 16 residues long. Germline V gene data show CDR1 as SGDLS and CDR2 as YYNGEE. The J segment lost 3 bases and the V segment lost 4 bases, leaving 6 bases of the junction unmatched. The CDR3 is CASSLGGLAVYNEQFF. The CDR3 coding sequence is TGTGCCAGCAGCCTAGGGGGACTAGCGGTCTACAATGAGCAGTTCTTC.

The chain combines TRBV30 with TRBJ1-5, with D maybe TRBD1 (5 bases). The germline V gene has CDR1 GTSNPN and CDR2 SVGIG (reference sequence). The CDR3 length is 13 residues. The V and J ends lost 2 bases and 3 bases respectively, with 8 bases between them. The CDR3 DNA reads as TGTGCCTGGAGTTCAGGGAACAATCAGCCCCAGCATTTT. Translation: CAWSSGNNQPQHF.

This clone was counted a single time. The chain links TRBV6-6 to TRBJ2-1; TRBD2 matches 7 bases. V lost 4 bases and J lost 9; bases outside the gene matches: 12. Germline V gives CDR1 MNHNY, CDR2 SVGAGI (reference sequence). The CDR3 consists of 15 residues. This CDR3 reads CASSSRGEGIGEQFF. In DNA, the CDR3 is TGTGCCAGCAGTTCCCGGGGGGAGGGCATAGGTGAGCAGTTCTTC.

V gene TRBV2 combines with J gene TRBJ1-4, with a tentative D call TRBD1 (5 bases). This CDR3 comprises 15 residues. Germline V gene lookup returns CDR1 SNHLY and CDR2 FYNNEI. Trimming stripped 8 bases from V and 0 bases from J, with 13 bases between. The CDR3 DNA reads as TGTGCCAGCCATAGCAGGGCTTCAACTAATGAAAAACTGTTTTTT. Translation gives CASHSRASTNEKLFF.

The V and J genes are TRBV7-9 and TRBJ2-5, with no clear D. In germline, CDR1 is SEHNR, CDR2 FQNEAQ (reference sequence). V lost 1 base and J lost 1, with 10 bases in between. The length of the CDR3 is 15 residues. CDR3 sequence (DNA): TGTGCCAGCAGCTTAGGGAGCAGTCCCCAAGAGACCCAGTACTTC. Translated, it gives CASSLGSSPQETQYF.

The chain carries TRBV6-6 and TRBJ1-1, with D possibly being TRBD1 (5 bases). V was clipped by 0 bases and J by 0 bases, with 11 bases between them. This CDR3 region has 16 residues. Germline assignment: CDR1 MNHNY and CDR2 SVGAGI (reference sequence). The CDR3 DNA reads TGTGCCAGCAGTTACTCTGGGGGGGTCATGAACACTGAAGCTTTCTTT. Protein sequence: CASSYSGGVMNTEAFF.

The V and J genes are TRBV9 and TRBJ2-6; weak D call: TRBD1 (5 bases). This CDR3 contains 18 residues. V lost 0 bases, J lost 0 bases, and 13 bases lay in between. Per the germline V gene, CDR1 is SGDLS and CDR2 is YYNGEE. CDR3 sequence (DNA): TGTGCCAGCAGCGTAGGCCAGGGCTTAGTCTCTGGGGCCAACGTCCTGACTTTC. It specifies CASSVGQGLVSGANVLTF.

CDR3: CASSRAPGDSRSNQPQHF. The CDR3 DNA reads TGTGCCAGCAGTCGGGCCCCCGGCGACAGCAGGAGCAATCAGCCCCAGCATTTT. The chain recombines TRBV27 with TRBJ1-5, with a weak D call TRBD1 (5 bases). V was pared by 5 bases and J by 1 base, with 21 bases between. This CDR3 comprises 18 residues. CDR1 is MNHEY and CDR2 is SMNVEV in the germline V gene (reference sequence).

The genes are TRBV28 and TRBJ1-2; 8 bases match TRBD1. This CDR3 is built from 14 residues. Trimming at V came to 5 bases and at J to 11 bases, leaving 13 bases not matched to a gene. Looked up from germline, CDR1 is MDHEN and CDR2 is SYDVKM. In nucleotides, the CDR3 is TGTGCCAGCAGTCTGCCTCGACAGGGGCTCTTTTACACCTTC. This gives the protein CASSLPRQGLFYTF.

A word on this clone: The junction departs from the called germline gene at one end, perhaps through a read error. The rearrangement joins TRBV7-7 to TRBJ2-7, with 11 bases identical to TRBD2. The CDR3 has 15 amino acids. Germline V gene lookup returns CDR1 SSHAT and CDR2 FNYEAQ (reference sequence). This chain's CDR3 is CASSLGTSGSYEQYF. CDR3 sequence (DNA): TGTGCTAGCAGCTTAGGGACTAGCGGTTCCTACGAGCAGTACTTC.

As concerns this clone: One end of the junction varies from germline; a read error may be responsible. The chain recombines TRBV6-1 with TRBJ2-1; tentative D call: TRBD2 (6 bases). Germline V CDR1 and CDR2: MNHNS, SASEGT. The CDR3 totals 14 residues. The CDR3 loop is CASSIAGPYNEQFF. CDR3 coding DNA: TGTGCCAGCAGTATTGCGGGACCCTATAATGAGCAGTTCTTC.

The V gene is TRBV7-9, the J gene TRBJ1-2, with D possibly matching TRBD1 (5 bases). Trimming pared 1 base from V and 4 bases from J, leaving 10 bases between. This CDR3 spans 14 amino acids. Germline V gene data show CDR1 as SEHNR and CDR2 as FQNEAQ (reference sequence). Here the CDR3 reads CASSLGPGGYGYTF. The DNA for the CDR3 is TGTGCCAGCAGCTTAGGTCCGGGGGGCTATGGCTACACCTTC.

This rearrangement joins TRBV9 to TRBJ2-1; 16 bases align to TRBD2. Germline CDR1 reads SGDLS; CDR2 reads YYNGEE. V lost 4 bases and J lost 8; bases outside the gene matches: 3. This CDR3 contains 15 residues. The CDR3 reads CASSHGTSGRDEQFF. CDR3 DNA: TGTGCCAGCAGCCATGGGACTAGCGGGAGGGATGAGCAGTTCTTC. Combining the CDR3 with reference TRBV9 and TRBJ2-1 gives the whole variable domain DSGVTQTPKHLITATGQRVTLRCSPRSGDLSVYWYQQSLDQGLQFLIQYYNGEERAKGNILERFSAQQFPDLHSELNLSSLELGDSALYFCASSHGTSGRDEQFFGPGTRLTVL.

This chain uses TRBV18 with TRBJ2-5; D possibly corresponds to TRBD2 (6 bases). CDR3 length: 13 residues. V dropped 2 bases and J dropped 5 bases, with 9 bases sitting between them. Germline CDR1 and CDR2: KGHSH and LQKENI. The CDR3 nucleotides are TGTGCCAGCTCACCAGGGACTGGGGAGACCCAGTACTTC. Translating gives CASSPGTGETQYF.

This rearrangement joins TRBV5-5 to TRBJ2-4; 8 bases align to TRBD2. V was clipped by 0 bases and J by 3 bases; unmatched bases: 5. The length of the CDR3 is 16 residues. Germline V CDR1 and CDR2: SGHKS, YYEKEE (reference sequence). The CDR3 sequence is CASSLAGGMDKNIQYF. The CDR3 DNA sequence: TGTGCCAGCAGCTTGGCGGGGGGGATGGACAAAAACATTCAGTACTTC.

The V gene is TRBV7-9, the J gene TRBJ2-2; TRBD2 agrees at 11 bases. CDR3 length: 19 amino acids. V shed 1 base and J 1 base; nucleotides not matched to a gene: 8. Germline V gene lookup returns CDR1 SEHNR and CDR2 FQNEAQ (reference sequence). DNA for the CDR3: TGTGCCAGCAGCTTAGGTGGGCCGGGGACTAGCGGGAACACCGGGGAGCTGTTTTTT. Amino acid sequence: CASSLGGPGTSGNTGELFF. Based on the CDR3 plus reference TRBV7-9 and TRBJ2-2, the full variable domain is DTGVSQNPRHKITKRGQNVTFRCDPISEHNRLYWYRQTLGQGPEFLTYFQNEAQLEKSRLLSDRFSAERPKGSFSTLEIQRTEQGDSAMYLCASSLGGPGTSGNTGELFFGEGSRLTVL.

Many counts were recorded for this clone. The sample holds other DNA sequences that translate to the same CDR3. V gene TRBV4-1 combines with J gene TRBJ2-7; no definite D call. Trimming pared 0 bases from V and 2 bases from J, leaving 5 bases between. This CDR3 is 13 amino acids long. The germline CDR1 and CDR2 sequences are MGHRA and YSYEKL. The CDR3 protein is CASSQDPTYEQYF. CDR3 coding DNA: TGCGCCAGCAGCCAAGATCCAACCTACGAGCAGTACTTC.

The chain carries TRBV6-5 and TRBJ1-1, with a possible D match to TRBD1 (6 bases). V was cut by 7 bases and J by 6 bases, with 21 bases left in between. CDR1 is MNHEY and CDR2 is SVGAGI in the germline V gene. The CDR3 length is 15 residues. CDR3 DNA sequence: TGTGCCAGCACTTCCTCCGGGACAACAGGCCCTGAAGCTTTCTTT. Translated, it gives CASTSSGTTGPEAFF.

The chain links TRBV5-5 to TRBJ2-1, with 10 bases lining up with TRBD2. Losses at the gene ends were 2 bases for V and 5 bases for J; bases not matched to a gene: 13. Germline V gene data show CDR1 as SGHKS and CDR2 as YYEKEE (reference sequence). CDR3 size: 18 residues. CDR3: CASSFLPTSGIGNNEQFF. CDR3 nucleotide sequence: TGTGCCAGCAGCTTTCTACCCACTAGCGGGATTGGCAACAATGAGCAGTTCTTC.